A single sample gave rise to the 6 T cell receptor beta chains below, sequenced in a study of T cell clonality in common variable immunodeficiency. No antigens are known for them. Study-wide results and caveats: Reportedly, TCR beta sequences from common variable immunodeficiency showed fewer deletions and N-nucleotide insertions.

The assay was immunoSEQ multiplex PCR, and TCRdb's table has in-frame clones only and misses some. Recorded here are 15,000 to 25,000 clones, none singletons. Material: peripheral blood mononuclear cells. These receptors were obtained from a human donor with common variable immunodeficiency.

With regard to this clone: With the read ending 3 residues before the CDR3 end, the germline J gene is used to fill in that end. This chain uses TRBV19 with TRBJ2-1; TRBD2 matches at 10 bases. CDR1 and CDR2 (germline): LNHDA, SQIVND (reference sequence). Germline trimming cut 1 base from V and 2 bases from J; bases unmatched to any gene: 5. The CDR3 has 17 amino acids. The covered CDR3 bases are TGTGCCAGTAGTATAGCGGGTAGCGGGGGGCCCTACAATGAG. Translated, it gives CASSIAGSGGPYNE. Given in full, the CDR3 is CASSIAGSGGPYNEQFF.

Remarks on this clone: The CDR3 extends 3 residues past the end of the read, so its final part is completed from the germline J gene. The chain has TRBV5-3 and TRBJ2-1; 8 positions match TRBD1. TRBV5-3 is an ORF, and what it does is uncertain. The CDR3 has 17 residues. The ends lost 3 bases at V and 0 bases at J; junction bases unmatched: 8. CDR3 loop: CARSSTGEKSSYNEQFF. The sequenced part of the CDR3 DNA is TGTGCCAGAAGCTCGACAGGGGAAAAAAGCTCCTACAATGAG.

Note on this clone: The read comes to an end 3 residues before the CDR3 does, leaving the germline J gene to fill in the end. V and J are TRBV7-6 and TRBJ1-6; 9 bases line up with TRBD1. Germline trimming cut 3 bases from V and 9 bases from J; bases unmatched to any gene: 3. Germline V gene lookup returns CDR1 SGHVS and CDR2 FNYEAQ. CDR3 size: 14 residues. Incomplete CDR3 DNA: TGTGCCAGCAGCTTGGGACAGGGTGGTTCACCC. This sequence encodes CASSLGQGGSP. The full CDR3 sequence reads CASSLGQGGSPLHF.

This clone was seen only a few times. The CDR3 end falls 3 residues outside the read, so it is completed with the germline J gene. The chain is built from TRBV7-2 and TRBJ2-3; TRBD1 is a possible D gene (6 bases). The CDR3 loop spans 15 amino acids. Germline CDR1 reads SGHTA; CDR2 reads FQGNSA. Trimming left V 0 bases short and J 5 bases short, with 12 bases between. The CDR3 spells CASSLAVGGRDTQYF. CDR3 DNA, as far as it was read: TGTGCCAGCAGCTTAGCCGTAGGGGGACGAGATACG.

Worth noting for this clone: The sequence runs out 3 residues before the end of the CDR3; the remainder is reconstructed from the germline J gene. V gene TRBV6-2 or TRBV6-3 combines with J gene TRBJ2-7; 12 positions agree with TRBD1. V trimming: 4 bases; J trimming: 4 bases; junction bases outside the gene matches: 5. This CDR3 contains 15 residues. Germline V gives CDR1 MNHEY, CDR2 SVGEGT. CDR3 bases read: TGTGCCAGCAGTTCCAGGGACAGGGGGCAGTACGAG. Residues: CASSSRDRGQYE. The full CDR3 is CASSSRDRGQYEQYF.

This clone was detected a few times. The CDR3 end lies 3 residues beyond the end of the read and is filled in from the germline J gene. The chain carries TRBV30 and TRBJ2-7, with TRBD2 as a possible D gene (6 bases). The CDR3 is 13 residues long. The germline gives CDR1 GTSNPN, CDR2 SVGIG (reference sequence). The ends were cut back, 3 bases at V and 4 bases at J, with 13 bases in the middle. CDR3 residues: CAWRGTQRYEQYF. The CDR3 DNA, read in part, is TGTGCCTGGAGAGGGACTCAGAGGTACGAG.